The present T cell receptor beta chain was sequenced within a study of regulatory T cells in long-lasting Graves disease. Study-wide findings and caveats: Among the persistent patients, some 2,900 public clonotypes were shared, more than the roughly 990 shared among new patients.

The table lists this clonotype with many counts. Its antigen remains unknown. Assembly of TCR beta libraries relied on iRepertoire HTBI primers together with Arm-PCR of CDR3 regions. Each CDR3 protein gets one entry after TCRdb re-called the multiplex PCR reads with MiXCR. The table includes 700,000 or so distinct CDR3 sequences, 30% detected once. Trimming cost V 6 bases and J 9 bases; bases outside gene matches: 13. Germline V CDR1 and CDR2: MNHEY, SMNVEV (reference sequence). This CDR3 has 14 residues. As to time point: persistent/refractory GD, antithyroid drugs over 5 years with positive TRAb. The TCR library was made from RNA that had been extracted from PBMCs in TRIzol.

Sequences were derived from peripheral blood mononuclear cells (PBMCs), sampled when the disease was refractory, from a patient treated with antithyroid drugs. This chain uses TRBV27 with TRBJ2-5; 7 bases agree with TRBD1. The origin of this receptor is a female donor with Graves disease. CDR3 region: CASRYRGFELPQYF. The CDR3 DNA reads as TGTGCCAGCAGATACAGGGGCTTCGAGTTGCCCCAGTACTTC.